Following are 4 T cell receptor beta chains from one sample sequenced in a study of blood T cell repertoires in COVID-19 (dated by TCRdb to about 2020). Preparation of the library involved the immunoSEQ multiplex PCR assay. TCRdb took this table from immuneACCESS and kept in-frame rearrangements with V and J called. Such tables lack part of the clones; where checked against another copy, unresolved V genes explain under half of the gap, and the rest is unexplained. This sample holds about 86,000 clones; around four fifths were observed only once. The ten largest clones add up to 3% to 4% of the sample. The specimen sequenced was peripheral blood. The receptor source for this set is a man aged 50 to 59 with acute or convalescent COVID-19.

This chain uses TRBV7-2 with TRBJ2-2, with 13 bases aligning to TRBD2. Looked up from germline, CDR1 is SGHTA and CDR2 is FQGNSA. J gave up 6 bases and V 1 base, and 8 bases lay outside the gene matches. CDR3 size: 18 residues. The CDR3 nucleotides read TGTGCCAGCAGCTTAGGGGGGACTAGCGGGACCTTCTCCGGGGAGCTGTTTTTT. Protein: CASSLGGTSGTFSGELFF.

This clone was found once. CDR3 sequence: CASSLTGTGSEKLFF. The DNA for the CDR3 is TGTGCCAGCAGCCTTACCGGGACAGGGTCTGAAAAACTGTTTTTT. V usage is TRBV4-2 and J usage is TRBJ1-4, with 9 positions matching TRBD1. Germline V lookup: CDR1 LGHNA, CDR2 YNFKEQ. The CDR3 loop spans 15 amino acids. V lost 4 bases to trimming and J lost 7 bases; unmatched junction nucleotides: 7.

The rearrangement joins TRBV4-1 to TRBJ1-1, with D possibly being TRBD1 (5 bases). Germline V lookup: CDR1 MGHRA, CDR2 YSYEKL. The CDR3 consists of 17 residues. Trimming took 5 bases from V and 0 from J, leaving 19 bases between them. CDR3 bases: TGCGCCAGCAGCTCCCTCTTTCAGGGCATAATGAACACTGAAGCTTTCTTT. It codes for CASSSLFQGIMNTEAFF.

This clone was seen just once. This chain connects TRBV27 to TRBJ1-6; unclear D gene. In germline, CDR1 is MNHEY, CDR2 SMNVEV (reference sequence). The V end lost 7 bases, the J end lost 8 bases, and 12 bases lay between the germline ends. The CDR3 runs 13 residues. The CDR3 spells CASTPFVDSPLHF. The DNA of the CDR3 is TGTGCCAGCACCCCATTCGTAGATTCACCCCTCCACTTT.